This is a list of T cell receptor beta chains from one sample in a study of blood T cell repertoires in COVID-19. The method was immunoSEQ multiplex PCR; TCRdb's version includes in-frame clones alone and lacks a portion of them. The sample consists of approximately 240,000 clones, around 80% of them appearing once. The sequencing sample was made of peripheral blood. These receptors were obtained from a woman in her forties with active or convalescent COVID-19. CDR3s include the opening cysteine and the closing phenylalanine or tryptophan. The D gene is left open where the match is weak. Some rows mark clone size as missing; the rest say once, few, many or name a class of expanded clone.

CDR3nt: TGTGCCAGCAGCTTGGCTGGGAGCTCTGGAAACACCATATATTTT
CDR3aa: CASSLAGSSGNTIYF
abundance: NA
d_gene: NA
j_gene: TRBJ1-3
v_gene: TRBV5-4
len: 15

CDR3nt: TGTGCCAGCGAACCAGAGCGGGGGGAACGCTCCTACAATGAGCAGTTCTTC
CDR3aa: CASEPERGERSYNEQFF
abundance: NA
d_gene: TRBD2
j_gene: TRBJ2-1
v_gene: TRBV2
len: 17

CDR3nt: TGCGCCAGCAGCTTGGACCTTAGCGGGGGCGCGAACACCGGGGAGCTGTTTTTT
CDR3aa: CASSLDLSGGANTGELFF
abundance: NA
d_gene: TRBD2
j_gene: TRBJ2-2
v_gene: TRBV5-1
len: 18

CDR3nt: TGTGCCTCAGGCCAGGGTGATCGCAATCAGCCCCAGCATTTT
CDR3aa: CASGQGDRNQPQHF
abundance: NA
d_gene: NA
j_gene: TRBJ1-5
v_gene: TRBV10-3
len: 14

CDR3nt: TGTGCCAGCAGTTTGAACCCCCCCCGGACGGGGAGAGGCACTAATGAAAAACTGTTTTTT
CDR3aa: CASSLNPPRTGRGTNEKLFF
abundance: NA
d_gene: NA
j_gene: TRBJ1-4
v_gene: TRBV27
len: 20

CDR3nt: TGCGCCAGCAGCCCGGGGGACAGGGGGCTAAATTCACCCCTCCACTTT
CDR3aa: CASSPGDRGLNSPLHF
abundance: NA
d_gene: TRBD1
j_gene: TRBJ1-6
v_gene: TRBV5-1
len: 16

CDR3nt: TGTGGAGCCCTAGGGGAAAATGAGCAGTTCTTC
CDR3aa: CGALGENEQFF
abundance: NA
d_gene: NA
j_gene: TRBJ2-1
v_gene: TRBV28
len: 11

CDR3nt: TGTGCCAGCAGCGCTTCCGGGACAGGGGGCGCGTTTAACTATGGCTACACCTTC
CDR3aa: CASSASGTGGAFNYGYTF
abundance: few
d_gene: TRBD1
j_gene: TRBJ1-2
v_gene: TRBV3-1/TRBV3-2
len: 18

CDR3nt: TGTGCCACGAGGACAGAAGTGGTTGACACTGAAGCTTTCTTT
CDR3aa: CATRTEVVDTEAFF
abundance: NA
d_gene: NA
j_gene: TRBJ1-1
v_gene: TRBV10-3
len: 14

CDR3nt: TGCGCCAGCAGCTTGGGCGGGGACCTTAACTATGGCTACACCTTC
CDR3aa: CASSLGGDLNYGYTF
abundance: NA
d_gene: NA
j_gene: TRBJ1-2
v_gene: TRBV5-1
len: 15

CDR3nt: TGTGCCAGTAGACGGGGGGGAACTGAAGCTTTCTTT
CDR3aa: CASRRGGTEAFF
abundance: NA
d_gene: NA
j_gene: TRBJ1-1
v_gene: TRBV19
len: 12

CDR3nt: TGTGCCAGCAGCATTTTACGGGGTGAAGGGAACACTGAAGCTTTCTTT
CDR3aa: CASSILRGEGNTEAFF
abundance: NA
d_gene: NA
j_gene: TRBJ1-1
v_gene: TRBV21-1
len: 16

CDR3nt: TGTGCCAGCAGTGTTTTAGCGGGGGACCCTAGCTCCTACAATGAGCAGTTCTTC
CDR3aa: CASSVLAGDPSSYNEQFF
abundance: NA
d_gene: TRBD2
j_gene: TRBJ2-1
v_gene: TRBV6-4
len: 18

CDR3nt: TGTGCCAGCAGCTCCGGGACATCAACATCCTCTGGGGCCAACGTCCTGACTTTC
CDR3aa: CASSSGTSTSSGANVLTF
abundance: NA
d_gene: NA
j_gene: TRBJ2-6
v_gene: TRBV5-4
len: 18

CDR3nt: TGTGCCATCAGATCCCTAAACGAGGTTTACACTGAAGCTTTCTTT
CDR3aa: CAIRSLNEVYTEAFF
abundance: many
d_gene: NA
j_gene: TRBJ1-1
v_gene: TRBV10-3
len: 15

CDR3nt: TGTGCCAGCAGTTACGCAGGCAACTATGGCTACACCTTC
CDR3aa: CASSYAGNYGYTF
abundance: few
d_gene: NA
j_gene: TRBJ1-2
v_gene: TRBV6-2/TRBV6-3
len: 13

CDR3nt: TGTGCCTGGAGTGACGTGGGACAGGGAATTTCTGGCTACACCTTC
CDR3aa: CAWSDVGQGISGYTF
abundance: NA
d_gene: TRBD1
j_gene: TRBJ1-2
v_gene: TRBV30
len: 15

CDR3nt: TGTGCCAGCAGCCCGACGGCAGGGTCCACAGATACGCAGTATTTT
CDR3aa: CASSPTAGSTDTQYF
abundance: NA
d_gene: NA
j_gene: TRBJ2-3
v_gene: TRBV5-6
len: 15

CDR3nt: TGTGCCAGTAGTATAGGGGAACCGGGGGAGACCCAGTACTTC
CDR3aa: CASSIGEPGETQYF
abundance: NA
d_gene: NA
j_gene: TRBJ2-5
v_gene: TRBV19
len: 14

CDR3nt: TGTGCCAGTAACCCTAGGGAGACTGAAGCTTTCTTT
CDR3aa: CASNPRETEAFF
abundance: NA
d_gene: NA
j_gene: TRBJ1-1
v_gene: TRBV11-2
len: 12

CDR3nt: TGTGCCAGCAACCGTGGACTTTTCACAGATACGCAGTATTTT
CDR3aa: CASNRGLFTDTQYF
abundance: NA
d_gene: NA
j_gene: TRBJ2-3
v_gene: TRBV3-1/TRBV3-2
len: 14

CDR3nt: TGTGCCTGGAGTTTCGGCCCGGGTGCCGAAAAACTGTTTTTT
CDR3aa: CAWSFGPGAEKLFF
abundance: NA
d_gene: NA
j_gene: TRBJ1-4
v_gene: TRBV30
len: 14

CDR3nt: TGTGCCACCAGGCCTAATAGCAATCAGCCCCAGCATTTT
CDR3aa: CATRPNSNQPQHF
abundance: NA
d_gene: NA
j_gene: TRBJ1-5
v_gene: TRBV24-1
len: 13

CDR3nt: TGCAGCACAGGGGGGCTGTTTGGCTACACCTTC
CDR3aa: CSTGGLFGYTF
abundance: NA
d_gene: TRBD1
j_gene: TRBJ1-2
v_gene: TRBV20-1
len: 11

CDR3nt: TGTGCCAGCAAGGAAGCGGACAGTTTTGCAACTAATGAAAAACTGTTTTTT
CDR3aa: CASKEADSFATNEKLFF
abundance: NA
d_gene: NA
j_gene: TRBJ1-4
v_gene: TRBV2
len: 17

CDR3nt: TGTGCCAGCAGCTTAGTGGGGGGGATGTTGAATGAGCAGTTCTTC
CDR3aa: CASSLVGGMLNEQFF
abundance: few
d_gene: TRBD2
j_gene: TRBJ2-1
v_gene: TRBV7-8
len: 15

CDR3nt: TGTGCCAGCAGCCAATCAGAGGGAAGGAACACTGAAGCTTTCTTT
CDR3aa: CASSQSEGRNTEAFF
abundance: NA
d_gene: NA
j_gene: TRBJ1-1
v_gene: TRBV16
len: 15

CDR3nt: TGTGCCACCGGGAGTCGAGGGAGCTCTGGAAACACCATATATTTT
CDR3aa: CATGSRGSSGNTIYF
abundance: NA
d_gene: NA
j_gene: TRBJ1-3
v_gene: TRBV10-3
len: 15

CDR3nt: TGTGCCAGCTCACCACTATCCCAGTTCCTCTATGGCTACACCTTC
CDR3aa: CASSPLSQFLYGYTF
abundance: NA
d_gene: NA
j_gene: TRBJ1-2
v_gene: TRBV18
len: 15

CDR3nt: TGTGCCAGCAGCCGCCAAGAGTCATATGGCTACACCTTC
CDR3aa: CASSRQESYGYTF
abundance: NA
d_gene: NA
j_gene: TRBJ1-2
v_gene: TRBV6-6
len: 13

CDR3nt: TGTGCCAGTAGTATAGTTGGAGGCGGGGAGCTGTTTTTT
CDR3aa: CASSIVGGGELFF
abundance: NA
d_gene: NA
j_gene: TRBJ2-2
v_gene: TRBV19
len: 13

CDR3nt: TGTGCCAGCAGAGGACAGGGGGGGACCTACGAGCAGTACTTC
CDR3aa: CASRGQGGTYEQYF
abundance: NA
d_gene: TRBD1
j_gene: TRBJ2-7
v_gene: TRBV2
len: 14

CDR3nt: TGCGCCAGCAGCCAATCCCGACAGGGGGGATGGGAGCAGTACTTC
CDR3aa: CASSQSRQGGWEQYF
abundance: NA
d_gene: TRBD1
j_gene: TRBJ2-7
v_gene: TRBV4-1
len: 15

CDR3nt: TGTGCCAGCAGCGTTACTAGCGGGGGTAACACCGGGGAGCTGTTTTTT
CDR3aa: CASSVTSGGNTGELFF
abundance: NA
d_gene: TRBD2
j_gene: TRBJ2-2
v_gene: TRBV9
len: 16

CDR3nt: TGTGCCAGCAGCCCCAGGACAGATTTAAACACTGAAGCTTTCTTT
CDR3aa: CASSPRTDLNTEAFF
abundance: NA
d_gene: NA
j_gene: TRBJ1-1
v_gene: TRBV7-9
len: 15

CDR3nt: TGTGCCAGCAGTCAACTAGGACAGGGCACAGATACGCAGTATTTT
CDR3aa: CASSQLGQGTDTQYF
abundance: NA
d_gene: TRBD1
j_gene: TRBJ2-3
v_gene: TRBV27
len: 15

CDR3nt: TGTGCCAGCAGCTTATCCGGACAGGGGAACTCACCCCTCCACTTT
CDR3aa: CASSLSGQGNSPLHF
abundance: few
d_gene: TRBD1
j_gene: TRBJ1-6
v_gene: TRBV7-3
len: 15

CDR3nt: TGTGCCAGCAGCGTAGATGGGGCGAATCAGCCCCAGCATTTT
CDR3aa: CASSVDGANQPQHF
abundance: NA
d_gene: NA
j_gene: TRBJ1-5
v_gene: TRBV9
len: 14

CDR3nt: TGTGCCAGCAGTCTAGCGGGGGGGCCCTACAATGAGCAGTTCTTC
CDR3aa: CASSLAGGPYNEQFF
abundance: NA
d_gene: TRBD2
j_gene: TRBJ2-1
v_gene: TRBV6-5
len: 15

CDR3nt: TGTGCCAGCAGCTTAGGGGCCAGGGTAGAGACCCAGTACTTC
CDR3aa: CASSLGARVETQYF
abundance: NA
d_gene: NA
j_gene: TRBJ2-5
v_gene: TRBV11-2
len: 14

CDR3nt: TGCAGCGTTGAATCAGGGAACGGCTACACCTTC
CDR3aa: CSVESGNGYTF
abundance: NA
d_gene: NA
j_gene: TRBJ1-2
v_gene: TRBV29-1
len: 11

CDR3nt: TGTGCCAGCAGCTTCCCGGGACAGGTTAGCTCTGGGGCCAACGTCCTGACTTTC
CDR3aa: CASSFPGQVSSGANVLTF
abundance: NA
d_gene: TRBD1
j_gene: TRBJ2-6
v_gene: TRBV11-3
len: 18

CDR3nt: TGTGCCAGCAGCAGAGGGCCTCGACCGGGCTACACCTTC
CDR3aa: CASSRGPRPGYTF
abundance: NA
d_gene: NA
j_gene: TRBJ1-2
v_gene: TRBV7-9
len: 13

CDR3nt: TGTGCCAGCAGTTCCGGACAGGGTAATAATGAAAAACTGTTTTTT
CDR3aa: CASSSGQGNNEKLFF
abundance: few
d_gene: TRBD1
j_gene: TRBJ1-4
v_gene: TRBV6-5
len: 15

CDR3nt: TGTGCCATCGCCCGGACAGGGGATAATCAGCCCCAGCATTTT
CDR3aa: CAIARTGDNQPQHF
abundance: once
d_gene: TRBD1
j_gene: TRBJ1-5
v_gene: TRBV10-3
len: 14